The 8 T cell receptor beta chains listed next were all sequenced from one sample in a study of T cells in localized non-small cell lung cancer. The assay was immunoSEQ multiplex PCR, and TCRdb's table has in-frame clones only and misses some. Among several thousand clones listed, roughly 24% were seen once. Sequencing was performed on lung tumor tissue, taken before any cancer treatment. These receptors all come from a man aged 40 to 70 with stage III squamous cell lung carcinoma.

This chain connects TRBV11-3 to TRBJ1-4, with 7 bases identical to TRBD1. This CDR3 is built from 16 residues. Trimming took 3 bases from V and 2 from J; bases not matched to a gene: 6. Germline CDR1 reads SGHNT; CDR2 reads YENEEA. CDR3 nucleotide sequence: TGTGCCAGCAGCTTGTCGGGGACAGCTACTAATGAAAAACTGTTTTTT. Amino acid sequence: CASSLSGTATNEKLFF. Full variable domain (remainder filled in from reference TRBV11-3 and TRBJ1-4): EAGVVQSPRYKIIEKKQPVAFWCNPISGHNTLYWYLQNLGQGPELLIRYENEEAVDDSQLPKDRFSAERLKGVDSTLKIQPAELGDSAVYLCASSLSGTATNEKLFFGSGTQLSVL.

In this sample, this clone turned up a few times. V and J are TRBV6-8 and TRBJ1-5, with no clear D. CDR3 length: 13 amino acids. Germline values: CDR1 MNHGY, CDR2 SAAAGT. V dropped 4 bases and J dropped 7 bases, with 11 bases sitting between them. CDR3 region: CASSSDRVQPQHF. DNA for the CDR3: TGTGCCAGCAGTTCCGATAGGGTCCAGCCCCAGCATTTT.

CDR3 in DNA: TGTGCCAGCGGTGCGGGGGGGGGCAACTATGGCTACACCTTC. Residues: CASGAGGGNYGYTF. The chain combines TRBV6-8 with TRBJ1-2, with a weak D call TRBD1 (6 bases). V was shortened by 8 bases and J by 2 bases, with 15 bases between the two germline ends. The CDR3 length is 14 residues. The germline gives CDR1 MNHGY, CDR2 SAAAGT.

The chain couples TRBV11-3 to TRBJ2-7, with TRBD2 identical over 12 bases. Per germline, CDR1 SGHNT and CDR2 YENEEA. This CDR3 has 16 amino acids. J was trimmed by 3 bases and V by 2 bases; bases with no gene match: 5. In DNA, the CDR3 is TGTGCCAGCAGCTTACGGACTAGCGGGGCCCTCTACGAGCAGTACTTC. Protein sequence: CASSLRTSGALYEQYF.

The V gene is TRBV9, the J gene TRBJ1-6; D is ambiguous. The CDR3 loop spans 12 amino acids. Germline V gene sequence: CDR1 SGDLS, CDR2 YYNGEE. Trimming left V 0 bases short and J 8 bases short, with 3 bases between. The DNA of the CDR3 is TGTGCCAGCAGCGTAGGGGATTCACCCCTCCACTTT. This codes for CASSVGDSPLHF. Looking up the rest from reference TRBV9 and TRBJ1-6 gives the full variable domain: DSGVTQTPKHLITATGQRVTLRCSPRSGDLSVYWYQQSLDQGLQFLIQYYNGEERAKGNILERFSAQQFPDLHSELNLSSLELGDSALYFCASSVGDSPLHFGNGTRLTVT.

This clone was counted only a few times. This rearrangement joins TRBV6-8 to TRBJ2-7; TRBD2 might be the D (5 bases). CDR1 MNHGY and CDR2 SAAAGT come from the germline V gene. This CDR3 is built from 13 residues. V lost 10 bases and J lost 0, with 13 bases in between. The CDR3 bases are TGTGCCACCCGCTTAGCGCTCTCCTACGAGCAGTACTTC. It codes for CATRLALSYEQYF.

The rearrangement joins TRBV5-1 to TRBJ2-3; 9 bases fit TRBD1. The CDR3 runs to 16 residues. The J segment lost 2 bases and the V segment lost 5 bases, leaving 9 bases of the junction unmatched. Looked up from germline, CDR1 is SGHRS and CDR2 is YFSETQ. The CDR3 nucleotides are TGCGCCAGCAGGGGAACAGGGGGCGCGGACACAGATACGCAGTATTTT. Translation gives CASRGTGGADTDTQYF.

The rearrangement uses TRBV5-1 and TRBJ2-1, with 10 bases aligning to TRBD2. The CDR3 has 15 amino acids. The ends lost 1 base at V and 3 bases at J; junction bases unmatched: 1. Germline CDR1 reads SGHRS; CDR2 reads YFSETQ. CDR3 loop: CASSLTSGDYNEQFF. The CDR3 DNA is TGCGCCAGCAGCTTGACTAGCGGGGACTACAATGAGCAGTTCTTC.